These T cell receptor beta chains were read from a single sample in a study of blood T cell repertoires in COVID-19. Some clones are missing from TCRdb's copy, which holds only in-frame ones; the method was immunoSEQ multiplex PCR. The table lists some 130,000 clones, roughly nine tenths of them singletons. Material: peripheral blood. These receptors came from a man aged 55-75 years with COVID-19, enrolled during active disease. Each CDR3 is given with its conserved first and last residue. The order of the fields is D gene, J gene, V gene, clone size, CDR3 protein, CDR3 DNA. The D gene is left open where the match is weak. Expanded clones are given a class, and other clones once, few, many or no size at all.

>NA|TRBJ1-4|TRBV20-1|NA
CSASWPSGSTNEKLFF
TGCAGTGCTAGTTGGCCCTCGGGGTCAACTAATGAAAAACTGTTTTTT
>NA|TRBJ2-5|TRBV3-1/TRBV3-2|NA
CASSQVNQETQYF
TGTGCCAGCAGCCAAGTAAACCAAGAGACCCAGTACTTC
>TRBD2|TRBJ2-1|TRBV11-2|NA
CASSSLGGSDEQFF
TGTGCCAGCAGCTCCCTAGGCGGGAGTGATGAGCAGTTCTTC
>TRBD2|TRBJ2-1|TRBV28|NA
CASSPLAGGQDEQFF
TGTGCCAGCAGTCCACTAGCGGGAGGACAGGATGAGCAGTTCTTC
>NA|TRBJ1-5|TRBV3-1/TRBV3-2|NA
CASSQDRAIQPQHF
TGTGCCAGCAGCCAAGACAGGGCTATTCAGCCCCAGCATTTT
>TRBD1|TRBJ1-2|TRBV27|NA
CASRPGTGGGFGYTF
TGTGCCAGCAGACCCGGGACAGGGGGCGGGTTTGGCTACACCTTC
>NA|TRBJ2-7|TRBV15|NA
CATSSRGFQSEQYF
TGTGCCACCAGTTCTAGGGGATTCCAAAGCGAGCAGTACTTC
>TRBD1|TRBJ2-3|TRBV24-1|NA
CATSVRTGGTDTQYF
TGTGCCACCAGTGTCCGGACAGGAGGCACAGATACGCAGTATTTT
>TRBD2|TRBJ2-2|TRBV28|NA
CASTTRLASGRGTGELFF
TGTGCCAGCACTACTCGGCTCGCTAGCGGGAGGGGAACCGGGGAGCTGTTTTTT
>TRBD2|TRBJ2-7|TRBV29-1|once
CSVALAGHGEQYF
TGCAGCGTTGCTCTAGCGGGTCACGGGGAGCAGTACTTC
>TRBD2|TRBJ2-5|TRBV19|few
CASSSRPTSGREHTQETQYF
TGTGCCAGTAGTTCTCGTCCGACTAGCGGGAGAGAACATACTCAAGAGACCCAGTACTTC
>NA|TRBJ2-7|TRBV5-1|NA
CASSLQDFSGNSYEQYF
TGCGCCAGCAGCTTACAAGATTTTTCCGGGAACTCCTACGAGCAGTACTTC
>NA|TRBJ2-7|TRBV28|NA
CASSSIGQGISYEQYF
TGTGCCAGCAGTAGTATAGGGCAGGGGATCTCCTACGAGCAGTACTTC
>TRBD2|TRBJ2-4|TRBV30|NA
CAWRASGVAKNIQYF
TGTGCCTGGAGGGCTAGCGGAGTTGCCAAAAACATTCAGTACTTC
>TRBD2|TRBJ2-1|TRBV6-6|NA
CASSTSGTSGTDEQFF
TGTGCCAGCAGTACATCCGGGACTAGCGGGACCGATGAGCAGTTCTTC
>NA|TRBJ2-7|TRBV10-1|NA
CASSESNGAYEQYF
TGCGCCAGCAGTGAGTCCAACGGTGCCTACGAGCAGTACTTC
>NA|TRBJ1-1|TRBV18|NA
CASSPLARGGSEAFF
TGTGCCAGCTCACCACTCGCTCGGGGGGGCTCGGAAGCTTTCTTT
>NA|TRBJ1-1|TRBV18|NA
CASSPSQVLTTEAFF
TGTGCCAGCTCACCTTCACAGGTACTCACCACTGAAGCTTTCTTT
>TRBD2|TRBJ2-3|TRBV7-9|NA
CASSFTQLLAKRTDTQYF
TGTGCCAGCAGCTTCACCCAACTACTAGCGAAACGCACAGATACGCAGTATTTT
>NA|TRBJ1-1|TRBV9|NA
CASSVPTGIGDTEAFF
TGTGCCAGCAGCGTGCCTACAGGGATCGGTGACACTGAAGCTTTCTTT
>NA|TRBJ1-5|TRBV18|NA
CASSPGGYSNQPQHF
TGTGCCAGCTCACCAGGGGGCTATAGCAATCAGCCCCAGCATTTT
>NA|TRBJ1-2|TRBV7-8|NA
CASSLDYYGYTF
TGTGCCAGCAGCTTAGACTACTATGGCTACACCTTC
>TRBD2|TRBJ2-1|TRBV24-1|NA
CATSAPGLRGGNEQFF
TGTGCCACCAGTGCCCCGGGCCTTCGGGGGGGCAATGAGCAGTTCTTC
>NA|TRBJ2-7|TRBV15|NA
CATSIGREQYF
TGTGCCACCAGCATCGGTCGCGAGCAGTACTTC
>TRBD1|TRBJ1-2|TRBV11-3|NA
CASSLGGQGSGYTF
TGTGCCAGCAGCTTAGGTGGACAGGGGTCCGGCTACACCTTC
>NA|TRBJ2-7|TRBV2|NA
CASSRDTYEQYF
TGTGCCAGCAGCCGGGACACCTACGAGCAGTACTTC
>NA|TRBJ2-1|TRBV9|NA
CASSPRTLNNEQFF
TGTGCCAGCAGCCCACGTACCCTAAACAATGAGCAGTTCTTC
>NA|TRBJ2-2|TRBV24-1|NA
CATSDPGVNTGELFF
TGTGCCACCAGTGATCCAGGGGTAAACACCGGGGAGCTGTTTTTT
>TRBD2|TRBJ2-2|TRBV3-1/TRBV3-2|NA
CASSLNPLAGVGELFF
TGTGCCAGCAGCCTAAATCCGCTAGCGGGAGTCGGGGAGCTGTTTTTT